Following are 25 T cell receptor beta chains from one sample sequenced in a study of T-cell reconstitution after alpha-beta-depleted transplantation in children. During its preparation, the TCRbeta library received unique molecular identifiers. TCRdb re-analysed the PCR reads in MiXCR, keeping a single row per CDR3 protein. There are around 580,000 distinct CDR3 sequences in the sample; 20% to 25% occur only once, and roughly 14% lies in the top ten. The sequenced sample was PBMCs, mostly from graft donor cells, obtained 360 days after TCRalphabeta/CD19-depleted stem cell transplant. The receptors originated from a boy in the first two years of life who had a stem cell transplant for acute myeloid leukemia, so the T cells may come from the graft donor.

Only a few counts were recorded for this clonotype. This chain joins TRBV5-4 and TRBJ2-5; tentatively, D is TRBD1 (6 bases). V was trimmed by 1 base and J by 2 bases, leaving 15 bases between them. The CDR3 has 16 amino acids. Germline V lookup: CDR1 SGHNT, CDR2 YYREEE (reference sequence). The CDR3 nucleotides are TGTGCCAGCAGCTTGAAATCCCCAGGGGCGCAAGAGACCCAGTACTTC. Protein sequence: CASSLKSPGAQETQYF. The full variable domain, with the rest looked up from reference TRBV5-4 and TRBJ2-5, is ETGVTQSPTHLIKTRGQQVTLRCSSQSGHNTVSWYQQALGQGPQFIFQYYREEENGRGNFPPRFSGLQFPNYSSELNVNALELDDSALYLCASSLKSPGAQETQYFGPGTRLLVL.

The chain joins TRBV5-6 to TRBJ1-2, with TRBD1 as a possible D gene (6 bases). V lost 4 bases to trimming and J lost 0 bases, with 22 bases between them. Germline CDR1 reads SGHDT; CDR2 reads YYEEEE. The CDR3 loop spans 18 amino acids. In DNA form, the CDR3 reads TGTGCCAGCAGCGGGCCTCGGATCCGGGACATAGCTAACTATGGCTACACCTTC. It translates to CASSGPRIRDIANYGYTF.

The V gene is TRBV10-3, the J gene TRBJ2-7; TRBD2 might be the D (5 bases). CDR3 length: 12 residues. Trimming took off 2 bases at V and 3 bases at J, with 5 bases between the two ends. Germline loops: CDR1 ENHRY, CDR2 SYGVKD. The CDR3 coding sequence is TGTGCCATCAGTGAGCGGGGCTACGAGCAGTACTTC. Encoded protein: CAISERGYEQYF.

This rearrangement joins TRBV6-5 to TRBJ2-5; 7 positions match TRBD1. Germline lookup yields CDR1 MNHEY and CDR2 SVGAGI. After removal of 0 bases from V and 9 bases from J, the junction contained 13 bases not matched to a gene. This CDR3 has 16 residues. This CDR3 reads CASSYSLGQTKRAQYF. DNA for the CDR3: TGTGCCAGCAGTTACTCGCTGGGACAGACCAAGAGGGCCCAGTACTTC.

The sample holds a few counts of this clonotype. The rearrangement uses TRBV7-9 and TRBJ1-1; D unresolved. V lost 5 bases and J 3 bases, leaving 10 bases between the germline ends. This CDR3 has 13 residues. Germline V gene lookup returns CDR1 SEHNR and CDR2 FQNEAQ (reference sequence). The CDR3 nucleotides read TGTGCCAGCAGCACAATCCGGGACACTGAAGCTTTCTTT. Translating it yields CASSTIRDTEAFF.

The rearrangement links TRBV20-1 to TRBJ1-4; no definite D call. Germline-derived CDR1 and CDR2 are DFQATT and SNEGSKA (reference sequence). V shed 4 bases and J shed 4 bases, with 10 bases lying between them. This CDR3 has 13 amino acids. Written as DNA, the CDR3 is TGCAGTGCTAAGAGTGGGCTTAATGAAAAACTGTTTTTT. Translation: CSAKSGLNEKLFF.

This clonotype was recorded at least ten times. CDR3 sequence: CSLGRGSQETQYF. The CDR3 DNA is TGCAGCCTCGGGAGGGGATCGCAAGAGACCCAGTACTTC. V usage is TRBV29-1 and J usage is TRBJ2-5, with 8 bases fitting TRBD2. This CDR3 region has 13 residues. Germline V lookup: CDR1 SQVTM, CDR2 ANQGSEA. V shed 8 bases and J 2 bases; nucleotides not matched to a gene: 7.

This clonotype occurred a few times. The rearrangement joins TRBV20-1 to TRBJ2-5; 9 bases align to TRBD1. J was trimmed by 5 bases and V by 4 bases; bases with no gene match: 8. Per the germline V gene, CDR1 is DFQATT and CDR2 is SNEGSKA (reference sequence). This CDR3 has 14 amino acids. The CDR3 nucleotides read TGCAGTGCTACAACACAGGGGGCGACGGAGACCCAGTACTTC. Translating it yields CSATTQGATETQYF.

DNA of the CDR3: TGTGCCAGCAGCGCACGGGGCGGGGGGGCCCAAGAGACCCAGTACTTC. It yields the protein CASSARGGGAQETQYF. The chain carries TRBV7-2 and TRBJ2-5, with TRBD2 matching over 9 bases. The CDR3 totals 16 residues. With V trimmed by 5 bases and J by 1 base, 8 bases remained unmatched. CDR1 and CDR2 from the germline V gene are SGHTA and FQGNSA.

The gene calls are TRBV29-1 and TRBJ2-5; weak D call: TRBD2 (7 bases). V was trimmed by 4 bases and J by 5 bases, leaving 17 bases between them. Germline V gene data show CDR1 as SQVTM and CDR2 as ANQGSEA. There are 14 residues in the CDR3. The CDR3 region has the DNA TGCAGCGTTGGGGTATTGGGGGGGCGGGAGACCCAGTACTTC. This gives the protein CSVGVLGGRETQYF.

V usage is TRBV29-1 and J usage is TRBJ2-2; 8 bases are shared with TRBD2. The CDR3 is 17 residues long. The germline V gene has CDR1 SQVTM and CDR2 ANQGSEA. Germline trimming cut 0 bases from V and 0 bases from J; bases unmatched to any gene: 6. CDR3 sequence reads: CSVEDPPGLANTGELFF. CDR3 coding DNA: TGCAGCGTTGAAGACCCACCGGGACTAGCGAACACCGGGGAGCTGTTTTTT.

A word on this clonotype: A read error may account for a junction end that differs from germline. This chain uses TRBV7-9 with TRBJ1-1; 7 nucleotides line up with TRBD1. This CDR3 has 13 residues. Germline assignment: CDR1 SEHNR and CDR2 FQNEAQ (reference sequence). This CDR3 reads CASSPPGQAMTAF. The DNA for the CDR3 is TGTGCCAGCAGCCCCCCTGGACAGGCCATGACTGCCTTT.

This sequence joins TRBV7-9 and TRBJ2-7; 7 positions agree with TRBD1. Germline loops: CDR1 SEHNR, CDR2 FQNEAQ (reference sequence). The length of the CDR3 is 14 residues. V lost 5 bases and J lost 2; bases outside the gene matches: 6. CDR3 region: CASSARGQAYEQYV. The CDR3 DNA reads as TGTGCCAGCAGCGCCCGTGGACAGGCCTACGAGCAGTACGTC.

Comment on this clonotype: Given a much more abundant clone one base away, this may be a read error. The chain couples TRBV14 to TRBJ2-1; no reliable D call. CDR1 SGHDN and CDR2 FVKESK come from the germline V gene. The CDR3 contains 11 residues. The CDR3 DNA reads TGTGCCAGCAGCCAATACAATGAGCACTTCTTC. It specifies CASSQYNEHFF.

The CDR3 protein is CASGAPGQGYEQYF. As DNA, the CDR3 is TGTGCTAGTGGTGCCCCGGGACAGGGCTACGAGCAGTACTTC. The J gene is TRBJ2-7, the V gene TRBV12-5; 9 nucleotides align to TRBD1. Germline lookup yields CDR1 LGHNT and CDR2 FRNRAP. Unmatched junction bases numbered 5, after V lost 5 bases and J lost 3 bases. This CDR3 has 14 residues.

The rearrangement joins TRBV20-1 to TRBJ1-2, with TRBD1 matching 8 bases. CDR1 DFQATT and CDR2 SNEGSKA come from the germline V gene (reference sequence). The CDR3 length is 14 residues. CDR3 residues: CSAPVGQGALGYTF. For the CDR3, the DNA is TGCAGCGCGCCGGTGGGGCAGGGGGCTCTTGGCTACACCTTC.

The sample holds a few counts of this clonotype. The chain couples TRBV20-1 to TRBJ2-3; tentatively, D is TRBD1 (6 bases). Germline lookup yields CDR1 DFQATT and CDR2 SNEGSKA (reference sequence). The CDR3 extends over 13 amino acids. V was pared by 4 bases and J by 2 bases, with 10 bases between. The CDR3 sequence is CSAKQGSTDTQYF. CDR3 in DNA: TGCAGTGCTAAACAGGGATCCACAGATACGCAGTATTTT.

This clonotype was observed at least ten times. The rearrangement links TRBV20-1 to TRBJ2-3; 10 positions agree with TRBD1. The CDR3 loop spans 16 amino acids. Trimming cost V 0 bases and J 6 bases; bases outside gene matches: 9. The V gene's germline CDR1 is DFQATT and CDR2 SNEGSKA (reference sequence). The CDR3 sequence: CSARDHWDRGLDTQYF. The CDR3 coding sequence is TGCAGTGCTAGAGATCATTGGGACAGGGGTCTGGATACGCAGTATTTT.

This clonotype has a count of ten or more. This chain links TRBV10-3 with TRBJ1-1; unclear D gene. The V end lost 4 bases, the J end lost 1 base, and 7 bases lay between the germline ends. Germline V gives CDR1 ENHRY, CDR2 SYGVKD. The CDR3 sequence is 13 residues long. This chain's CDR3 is CAISAGENTEAFF. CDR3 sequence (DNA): TGTGCCATCAGTGCTGGGGAGAACACTGAAGCTTTCTTT.

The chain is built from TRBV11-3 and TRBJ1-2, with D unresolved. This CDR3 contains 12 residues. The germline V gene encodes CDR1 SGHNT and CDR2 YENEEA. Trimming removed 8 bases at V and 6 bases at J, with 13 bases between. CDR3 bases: TGTGCCAGCGGGAGAAAACTGAATGGCTACACCTTC. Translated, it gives CASGRKLNGYTF.

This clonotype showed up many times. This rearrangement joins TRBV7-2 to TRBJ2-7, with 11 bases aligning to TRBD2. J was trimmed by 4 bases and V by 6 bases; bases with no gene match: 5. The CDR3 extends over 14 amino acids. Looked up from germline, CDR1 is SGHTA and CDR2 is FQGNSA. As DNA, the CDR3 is TGTGCCAGCAGTTCTGCTAGCGGGGGGTACGAGCAGTACTTC. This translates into CASSSASGGYEQYF.

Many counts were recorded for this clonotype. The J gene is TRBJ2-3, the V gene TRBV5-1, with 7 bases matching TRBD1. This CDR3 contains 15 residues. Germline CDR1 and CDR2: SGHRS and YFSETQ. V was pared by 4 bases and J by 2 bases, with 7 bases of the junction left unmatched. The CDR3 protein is CASSPGRGNTDTQYF. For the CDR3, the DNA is TGCGCCAGCAGCCCAGGCAGGGGGAACACAGATACGCAGTATTTT.

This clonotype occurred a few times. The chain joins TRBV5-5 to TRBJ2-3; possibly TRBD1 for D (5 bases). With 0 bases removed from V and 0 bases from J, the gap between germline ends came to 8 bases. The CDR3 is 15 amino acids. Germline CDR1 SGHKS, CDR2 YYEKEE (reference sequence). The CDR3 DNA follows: TGTGCCAGCAGCTTGGTGGACACAAGCACAGATACGCAGTATTTT. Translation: CASSLVDTSTDTQYF.

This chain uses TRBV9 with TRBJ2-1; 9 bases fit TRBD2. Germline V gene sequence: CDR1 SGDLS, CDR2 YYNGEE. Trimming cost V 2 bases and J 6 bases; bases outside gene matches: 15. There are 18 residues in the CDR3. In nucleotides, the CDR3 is TGTGCCAGCAGCGTCCAGGGGGAGCGGGGGGTTGGACCCAATGAGCAGTTCTTC. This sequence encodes CASSVQGERGVGPNEQFF.

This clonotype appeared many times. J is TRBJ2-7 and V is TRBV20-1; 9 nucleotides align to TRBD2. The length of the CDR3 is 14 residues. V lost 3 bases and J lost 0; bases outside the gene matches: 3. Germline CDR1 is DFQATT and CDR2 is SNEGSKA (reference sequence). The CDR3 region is CSARLAGTSYEQYF. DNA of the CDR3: TGCAGTGCTAGGCTAGCGGGGACCTCCTACGAGCAGTACTTC.